This T cell receptor beta chain was profiled in a study of T cell repertoires in cytomegalovirus infection. Study information: Public TCR beta signatures marked donors with CMV infection and the matching HLA. Study-level results: Based on cumulative public TCR beta family frequency, carriers of CMV plus the relevant HLA were identified. HLA-C-restricted CMV clonotypes gave the most frequent clonotype in two of eight donors.

Trimming pared 4 bases from V and 9 bases from J, leaving 13 bases between. The CDR3 contains 13 residues. CDR1 and CDR2 (germline): SGHTA, FQGTGA. Using its own MiXCR run on the reads, TCRdb lists one record per CDR3 protein. The profile shows under 100,000 distinct CDR3 sequences, more than 3.5% of them singletons. This clonotype has at least ten counts. Its antigen remains unidentified. Sequencing was carried out using PBMCs. The chain employs TRBV7-3 and TRBJ1-5; D remains ambiguous. This clonotype was sampled from a human donor in good health (CMV status not recorded). Some clones in this sample may be carry-over from other donors' samples. CDR3 coding DNA: TGTGCCAGCAGCTCGGAGGTGGGTCGGCCCCAGCATTTT. Amino acids: CASSSEVGRPQHF.